Following are 15 T cell receptor beta chains from one sample sequenced in a study of response to subunit inactivated influenza vaccine. TCRdb reprocessed the RT-PCR reads with MiXCR, giving one entry per CDR3 protein. The table includes under 950,000 distinct CDR3 sequences, approximately 21% detected once. The source was PBMCs from blood, collected 5 to 6 days after vaccination. These receptors came from a man over 45 who received an inactivated influenza vaccine.

This clonotype was seen a few times. The rearrangement links TRBV5-1 to TRBJ2-2; D is perhaps TRBD1 (6 bases). Germline CDR1 reads SGHRS; CDR2 reads YFSETQ. This CDR3 is 15 amino acids long. Trimming left V 4 bases short and J 3 bases short, with 13 bases between. For the CDR3, the DNA is TGCGCCAGCAGCCCCAGACAGGAACACACCGGGGAGCTGTTTTTT. Its protein is CASSPRQEHTGELFF.

This clonotype was counted between two and nine times. This chain connects TRBV3-1 to TRBJ2-2; TRBD2 is a possible D gene (5 bases). The V and J ends lost 0 bases and 5 bases respectively, with 19 bases between them. The CDR3 has 18 residues. Germline CDR1 reads LGHDT; CDR2 reads YNNKEL (reference sequence). The CDR3 protein is CASSQDLRRADTTGELFF. The DNA for the CDR3 is TGTGCCAGCAGCCAAGATCTCCGGCGGGCAGACACAACCGGGGAGCTGTTTTTT.

The gene calls are TRBV25-1 and TRBJ2-3; possibly TRBD2 for D (6 bases). The V gene's germline CDR1 is MGHDK and CDR2 SYGVNS. This CDR3 spans 13 amino acids. Deletions cut 7 bases from V and 4 bases from J, with 12 bases between. The chain's CDR3 is CASTRGGADTQYF. CDR3 DNA: TGTGCCAGCACGAGGGGAGGCGCAGATACGCAGTATTTT.

This clonotype was picked up a small number of times. The genes are TRBV13 and TRBJ2-3, with D uncertain. The CDR3 spans 14 residues. Trimming pared 1 base from V and 5 bases from J, leaving 10 bases between. Germline CDR1 PRHDT, CDR2 FYEKMQ (reference sequence). CDR3 protein: CASSLVSSRDTQYF. The CDR3 DNA reads as TGTGCCAGCAGCTTAGTTTCATCCAGAGATACGCAGTATTTT.

This chain connects TRBV6-1 to TRBJ2-3; 8 positions match TRBD1. Germline V gene data show CDR1 as MNHNS and CDR2 as SASEGT. The CDR3 is made up of 16 amino acids. The V and J ends lost 4 bases and 1 base, in that order; junction bases with no gene match: 7. Written as DNA, the CDR3 is TGTGCCAGCAGTGGCCGGGACAGGAGAGGCACAGATACGCAGTATTTT. It specifies CASSGRDRRGTDTQYF.

J is TRBJ2-1 and V is TRBV20-1; TRBD2 might be the D (5 bases). This CDR3 spans 14 amino acids. Germline V CDR1 and CDR2: DFQATT, SNEGSKA (reference sequence). Trimming took off 6 bases at V and 7 bases at J, with 19 bases between the two ends. In nucleotides, the CDR3 is TGCAGTGCCCAAGAGGACGGGATAAGAAATGAGCAGTTCTTC. Its translation is CSAQEDGIRNEQFF.

The chain joins TRBV12-3 or TRBV12-4 to TRBJ2-1, with D maybe TRBD1 (6 bases). CDR3 size: 14 residues. Trimming cost V 7 bases and J 0 bases, with 10 bases left between them. CDR3 loop: CASISDSSYNEQFF. The CDR3 nucleotides read TGTGCCAGCATCTCGGACAGCTCCTACAATGAGCAGTTCTTC.

This clonotype was picked up many times. V is TRBV5-1 and J is TRBJ2-1; 8 nucleotides line up with TRBD2. CDR3 length equals 16 residues. The V gene end was trimmed by 0 bases and the J gene end by 1 base; junction bases not matched to a gene: 3. The germline CDR1 and CDR2 sequences are SGHRS and YFSETQ. The CDR3 nucleotides read TGCGCCAGCAGCTTGGCCACTAGCGGTTCCTACAATGAGCAGTTCTTC. As protein: CASSLATSGSYNEQFF.

The chain joins TRBV4-3 to TRBJ2-5; a possible D gene is TRBD2 (5 bases). The V gene lost 0 bases and the J gene lost 5 bases, with 13 bases spanning the gap. There are 15 residues in the CDR3. Germline V gene sequence: CDR1 LGHNA, CDR2 YSLEER. CDR3 sequence reads: CASSQEREPWETQYF. CDR3 sequence (DNA): TGCGCCAGCAGCCAAGAGAGGGAGCCCTGGGAGACCCAGTACTTC.

The V gene is TRBV9, the J gene TRBJ1-5; TRBD1 is a possible D gene (5 bases). V lost 3 bases and J 5 bases, leaving 18 bases between the germline ends. Germline V gene lookup returns CDR1 SGDLS and CDR2 YYNGEE. CDR3 length equals 16 residues. DNA for the CDR3: TGTGCCAGCAGCGAGGGAGGTGGGGGTTCGTATCAGCCCCAGCATTTT. Its translation is CASSEGGGGSYQPQHF.

The chain joins TRBV6-1 to TRBJ1-1; 12 bases match TRBD1. This CDR3 comprises 15 residues. V trimming: 6 bases; J trimming: 3 bases; junction bases outside the gene matches: 5. Germline V gives CDR1 MNHNS, CDR2 SASEGT. The CDR3 sequence is CASRWDRGQDTEAFF. CDR3 coding DNA: TGTGCCAGCAGATGGGACAGGGGGCAGGACACTGAAGCTTTCTTT.

The CDR3 here is CSARDGSNTDTQYF. The CDR3 region has the DNA TGCAGTGCTAGGGACGGGTCCAACACAGATACGCAGTATTTT. The V and J genes are TRBV20-1 and TRBJ2-3, with unresolved D. Per the germline V gene, CDR1 is DFQATT and CDR2 is SNEGSKA (reference sequence). The CDR3 runs 14 residues. V was trimmed by 3 bases and J by 2 bases, leaving 12 bases between them.

The chain combines TRBV4-2 with TRBJ2-7; D perhaps matches TRBD2 (5 bases). The CDR3 is 13 amino acids. Trimming shortened V by 3 bases and J by 0 bases, and 6 bases separated the two germline ends. Germline assignment: CDR1 LGHNA and CDR2 YNFKEQ. CDR3 region: CASSHDYSYEQYF. CDR3 nucleotides: TGTGCCAGCAGCCACGACTACTCCTACGAGCAGTACTTC.

The chain recombines TRBV20-1 with TRBJ2-7; 12 nucleotides match TRBD2. The CDR3 has 17 residues. J was trimmed by 9 bases and V by 6 bases; bases with no gene match: 21. CDR1 and CDR2 from the germline V gene are DFQATT and SNEGSKA (reference sequence). The CDR3 protein is CSASDRPGTSGLGGQYF. In nucleotides, the CDR3 is TGCAGTGCCTCAGACCGTCCCGGGACTAGCGGGTTGGGCGGGCAGTACTTC.

The V call is TRBV24-1, the J call TRBJ2-7; D gene unclear. This CDR3 region has 14 residues. V was clipped by 4 bases and J by 0 bases, with 9 bases between them. Germline V gene lookup returns CDR1 KGHDR and CDR2 SFDVKD. As DNA, the CDR3 is TGTGCCACCAGTGAGGCAGGACCCTCCTACGAGCAGTACTTC. Amino acids: CATSEAGPSYEQYF.